What follows is one TCR beta chain and its context. Its recognized antigen is unknown. The sample is drawn from a study of monozygotic twins with inflammatory bowel disease (dated by TCRdb to about 2019). Context from the whole study: In total, approximately 28 monozygotic twin pairs made up the full study: 19 Danish pairs, all IBD-discordant, plus nine German pairs, of which four were IBD-concordant and five were IBD-discordant. Each individual had, on average, about 151 000 unique TCRalpha sequences and 181 000 unique TCRbeta sequences available for analysis. The search for disease-associated traits relied mainly on comparing IBD patients with their genetically identical healthy co-twins within discordant pairs. General study outcomes and caveats: The results gave no support for a single strong signal or clonotype linked to IBD. Measured by the inverse Simpson index, TCRbeta repertoire diversity was lower in IBD patients than in their healthy co-twins. No difference in repertoire similarity was observed between concordant and discordant twins, possibly owing to limited statistical power. The analysis was unable to tell apart different T cell subtypes. Fewer clonotypes were shared with other individuals by IBD patients than by healthy twins, most markedly in patients showing signs of disease activity. Background noise and inter-individual variability may have been introduced into the repertoires by the differing immunosuppressive treatments among patients.

A 2.5 ml peripheral blood sample was drawn into PAXgene tubes per donor and stored at -80°C. Total RNA was isolated from whole blood with the PAXgene blood miRNA kit on an automated QIAcube, without T cell sorting. Peripheral blood from monozygotic twin pairs, either concordant or discordant for inflammatory bowel disease, underwent deep TCRalpha and TCRbeta repertoire profiling that used unique molecular barcoding. For every twin pair, smoking habits were documented, and each individual was categorised as a current, former or never smoker. The library came from 5' RACE. Preparation of each TCR library used roughly 3,300 ng of total RNA. For each sample, cDNA was synthesized in eight separate reactions using SMARTScribe reverse transcriptase. During cDNA synthesis, unique molecular identifiers containing a 6-nucleotide sample barcode were introduced by template switching. Two nested PCRs of approximately 16 and 9 cycles amplified the TCRalpha and TCRbeta cDNA, and bead purification followed each PCR. Before amplification, the cDNA was treated with uracil DNA-glycosylase and purified using the QIAquick PCR purification kit. In the second PCR, Illumina TruSeq-compatible adapters and sample-specific barcodes were added. Library quality and concentration were assessed using TapeStation and Qubit, and roughly 5.5 ng of each library was pooled. Pooled libraries were sequenced on an Illumina HiSeq2500 single-index Rapid Run with 2 x 100 bp reads and custom sequencing primers. The authors processed their data as follows. MiGEC version 1.2.6 was used for UMI-based consensus assembly, which corrected PCR and sequencing errors. V(D)J alignment, clonotype assembly and CDR3 extraction were performed with MiXCR version 2.1.1. To normalise gene usage, clonotype sharing and MAIT/NKT TCR abundance, the top 1000, 10 000 and 20 000 clonotypes in each sample were analysed. After downsampling to 27 000 UMIs, diversity was calculated as the inverse Simpson index using the vegan R package. Paired Mann-Whitney U tests on discordant twin pairs were used, with Benjamini-Hochberg multiple-testing correction. TCRdb reprocessed the reads and assigns one entry to each CDR3 protein sequence, leaving out DNA. It is TCRdb's table, rather than the study itself, that gives the V and J calls and clone size. The table for this sample lists around 40,000 distinct CDR3 sequences. The top ten constitute roughly 4.8% of the sample.

CDR1 is given as LGHDT and CDR2 as YNNKEL, both from the germline V gene (reference sequence). Inclusive of the bounding cysteine and phenylalanine, the CDR3 is 13 residues long. No DNA appears here. The TCR comes from a human donor with ulcerative colitis or Crohn's disease, or a healthy co-twin of an affected twin (not recorded which). Rearrangement joined TRBV3-1 to TRBJ1-2; the TCRdb D gene call, TRBD1, has no DNA to confirm it. Sequences were obtained from blood. The CDR3 loop reads CASSLGQGKGYTF.